One and the same sample provided the 22 T cell receptor beta chains below, sequenced in a study of shared T cell receptors in the human thymus. Produced via immunoSEQ multiplex PCR; TCRdb's table is partial and in-frame only. The sample lists about 660,000 clones, more than 75% occurring once. The sample was also reused in another study, on human thymus T cells.

Sequencing was done on a sample of thymocytes. These receptors were obtained from a boy in the first two years of life with a congenital heart defect.

The rearrangement uses TRBV19 and TRBJ2-7; TRBD2 agrees at 9 bases. The CDR3 extends over 19 amino acids. V lost 5 bases, J lost 3 bases, and 20 bases stayed unmatched. Germline-derived CDR1 and CDR2 are LNHDA and SQIVND (reference sequence). CDR3 protein: CASSPEDWAGGPGVYEQYF. The CDR3 nucleotides are TGTGCCAGTAGTCCCGAGGATTGGGCGGGAGGGCCAGGCGTCTACGAGCAGTACTTC.

The gene calls are TRBV14 and TRBJ2-3; 7 bases match TRBD2. Trimming took 1 base from V and 3 from J; bases not matched to a gene: 4. CDR3 length: 15 residues. CDR1 and CDR2 from the germline V gene are SGHDN and FVKESK. CDR3 sequence: CASSQGAGDTDTQYF. The CDR3 coding sequence is TGTGCCAGCAGCCAAGGGGCGGGAGATACAGATACGCAGTATTTT.

The V gene is TRBV28, the J gene TRBJ1-4; TRBD1 aligns across 8 bases. Germline V gene data show CDR1 as MDHEN and CDR2 as SYDVKM. J lost 4 bases, V lost 6 bases, and 10 bases had no gene match. This CDR3 region has 16 residues. CDR3: CASSPHRDRINEKLFF. Written as DNA, the CDR3 is TGTGCCAGCAGCCCTCACAGGGACAGGATTAATGAAAAACTGTTTTTT. Supplemented by reference TRBV28 and TRBJ1-4, the full variable domain reads DVKVTQSSRYLVKRTGEKVFLECVQDMDHENMFWYRQDPGLGLRLIYFSYDVKMKEKGDIPEGYSVSREKKERFSLILESASTNQTSMYLCASSPHRDRINEKLFFGSGTQLSVL.

The chain is built from TRBV10-3 and TRBJ2-7; 7 nucleotides align to TRBD1. CDR3 size: 17 residues. Germline CDR1 ENHRY, CDR2 SYGVKD. Germline trimming cut 2 bases from V and 2 bases from J; bases unmatched to any gene: 12. CDR3 sequence reads: CAISERTGEFVTYEQYF. As DNA, the CDR3 is TGTGCCATCAGTGAGCGGACAGGAGAATTCGTTACCTACGAGCAGTACTTC.

The chain joins TRBV5-1 to TRBJ2-7, with D tentatively TRBD1 (6 bases). This CDR3 spans 14 amino acids. The V gene's germline CDR1 is SGHRS and CDR2 YFSETQ. V lost 1 base and J 3 bases, leaving 11 bases between the germline ends. This CDR3 reads CASSLLVRGYEQYF. For the CDR3, the DNA is TGCGCCAGCAGCTTGTTGGTCAGGGGCTACGAGCAGTACTTC.

The rearrangement links TRBV15 to TRBJ2-5; TRBD2 aligns across 11 bases. J was trimmed by 5 bases and V by 6 bases; bases with no gene match: 8. The CDR3 runs to 15 residues. Germline V gene lookup returns CDR1 LNHNV and CDR2 YYDKDF (reference sequence). The CDR3 is CATSNSGGAGETQYF. CDR3 DNA: TGTGCCACCAGTAATAGCGGGGGGGCCGGGGAGACCCAGTACTTC. Full variable domain (outside the CDR3, taken from reference TRBV15 and TRBJ2-5): DAMVIQNPRYQVTQFGKPVTLSCSQTLNHNVMYWYQQKSSQAPKLLFHYYDKDFNNEADTPDNFQSRRPNTSFCFLDIRSPGLGDTAMYLCATSNSGGAGETQYFGPGTRLLVL.

The chain links TRBV4-1 to TRBJ1-3; no clear D gene. Looked up from germline, CDR1 is MGHRA and CDR2 is YSYEKL. Trimming cost V 0 bases and J 2 bases, with 8 bases left between them. The CDR3 spans 15 residues. The CDR3 DNA reads as TGCGCCAGCAGCCAAGATCCCGGGGCTGGAAACACCATATATTTT. Its translation: CASSQDPGAGNTIYF.

The chain employs TRBV18 and TRBJ2-1; 9 nucleotides agree with TRBD1. In germline, CDR1 is KGHSH, CDR2 LQKENI. This CDR3 contains 18 residues. Trimming cost V 2 bases and J 7 bases; bases outside gene matches: 15. For the CDR3, the DNA is TGTGCCAGCTCACCAAAAAACAAGGGGACAGGGACGAGTAATGAGCAGTTCTTC. It yields the protein CASSPKNKGTGTSNEQFF.

Concerning this clone: Because it lacks the conserved phenylalanine or tryptophan at the end, this CDR3 is likely a read error. The genes are TRBV19 and TRBJ1-2; TRBD1 matches at 7 bases. Per the germline V gene, CDR1 is LNHDA and CDR2 is SQIVND (reference sequence). CDR3 length: 15 residues. After removal of 2 bases from V and 8 bases from J, the junction contained 11 bases not matched to a gene. The CDR3 region is CASSIPRQGKQGYTL. CDR3 DNA: TGTGCCAGTAGTATACCCCGACAGGGCAAGCAAGGCTACACCCTC.

V gene TRBV5-1 combines with J gene TRBJ1-1, with 10 bases lining up with TRBD1. Per the germline V gene, CDR1 is SGHRS and CDR2 is YFSETQ. The CDR3 is 16 residues long. The V and J ends lost 0 bases and 3 bases, in that order; junction bases with no gene match: 5. CDR3 residues: CASSLGDRGRDTEAFF. The CDR3 nucleotides read TGCGCCAGCAGCTTGGGGGACAGGGGTCGGGACACTGAAGCTTTCTTT. Variable domain in full (rest from reference TRBV5-1 and TRBJ1-1): KAGVTQTPRYLIKTRGQQVTLSCSPISGHRSVSWYQQTPGQGLQFLFEYFSETQRNKGNFPGRFSGRQFSNSRSEMNVSTLELGDSALYLCASSLGDRGRDTEAFFGQGTRLTVV.

The chain uses TRBV11-2 and TRBJ2-7; 8 bases agree with TRBD1. The CDR3 runs 14 residues. Germline values: CDR1 SGHAT, CDR2 FQNNGV. V dropped 5 bases and J dropped 2; count of bases not matched to a gene: 5. CDR3 DNA sequence: TGTGCCAGCAGCCATACAGGGGGTCCCTACGAGCAGTACTTC. The encoded protein is CASSHTGGPYEQYF.

CDR3: CASSESQGASTDTQYF. Written as DNA, the CDR3 is TGCGCCAGCAGTGAGTCCCAGGGGGCAAGCACAGATACGCAGTATTTT. The chain joins TRBV10-1 to TRBJ2-3; the match to TRBD1 covers 8 bases. The germline gives CDR1 WNHNN, CDR2 SYGVQD (reference sequence). J lost 0 bases, V lost 0 bases, and 2 bases had no gene match. CDR3 length equals 16 residues.

V gene TRBV15 combines with J gene TRBJ2-2, with 9 bases identical to TRBD1. Per germline, CDR1 LNHNV and CDR2 YYDKDF (reference sequence). Germline trimming cut 1 base from V and 4 bases from J; bases unmatched to any gene: 10. The CDR3 sequence is 18 residues long. The CDR3 region is CATSRVHRGREGTGELFF. Written as DNA, the CDR3 is TGTGCCACCAGCAGAGTTCACAGGGGGCGAGAAGGCACCGGGGAGCTGTTTTTT.

This chain uses TRBV28 with TRBJ2-3, with 13 bases aligning to TRBD2. V trimming: 4 bases; J trimming: 1 base; junction bases outside the gene matches: 8. This CDR3 has 18 residues. Germline V gene lookup returns CDR1 MDHEN and CDR2 SYDVKM. This chain's CDR3 is CASSSTSGGTKGTDTQYF. The DNA for the CDR3 is TGTGCCAGCAGTTCGACTAGCGGGGGGACTAAAGGCACAGATACGCAGTATTTT.

In its sample, this clone was seen once. The chain combines TRBV4-3 with TRBJ2-7, with D tentatively TRBD1 (5 bases). V was clipped by 1 base and J by 2 bases, with 12 bases between them. Germline assignment: CDR1 LGHNA and CDR2 YSLEER. The CDR3 spans 15 residues. The CDR3 region has the DNA TGCGCCAGCAGCCAAGTGGGGCGAGGAACCTACGAGCAGTACTTC. Protein sequence: CASSQVGRGTYEQYF.

The genes are TRBV18 and TRBJ2-2; 7 bases match TRBD1. This CDR3 region has 14 residues. The germline V gene has CDR1 KGHSH and CDR2 LQKENI. The ends lost 4 bases at V and 5 bases at J; junction bases unmatched: 4. The CDR3 loop is CASSRDRSTGELFF. DNA of the CDR3: TGTGCCAGCTCACGGGACAGAAGTACCGGGGAGCTGTTTTTT.

CDR3 sequence: CASRPRRQGEATGYTF. The CDR3 DNA reads TGTGCCAGCAGACCACGTAGGCAGGGGGAGGCGACTGGCTACACCTTC. This chain links TRBV6-6 with TRBJ1-2; 7 positions agree with TRBD1. The CDR3 is made up of 16 amino acids. V gave up 6 bases and J gave up 7 bases; unmatched junction bases: 17. Germline V lookup: CDR1 MNHNY, CDR2 SVGAGI (reference sequence).

The chain couples TRBV14 to TRBJ2-1; 12 bases agree with TRBD2. J gave up 4 bases and V 4 bases, and 2 bases lay outside the gene matches. Looked up from germline, CDR1 is SGHDN and CDR2 is FVKESK. The CDR3 loop spans 15 amino acids. In nucleotides, the CDR3 is TGTGCCAGCAGCCGGACTAGCGGGACGTACAATGAGCAGTTCTTC. This gives the protein CASSRTSGTYNEQFF.

This clone showed up just a few times. This chain uses TRBV19 with TRBJ1-1, with D possibly being TRBD1 (5 bases). The germline V gene encodes CDR1 LNHDA and CDR2 SQIVND (reference sequence). V dropped 6 bases and J dropped 0 bases, with 14 bases sitting between them. There are 15 residues in the CDR3. For the CDR3, the DNA is TGTGCCAGTAGGCGGGGGAGCGGCATGAACACTGAAGCTTTCTTT. It yields the protein CASRRGSGMNTEAFF.

This clone was seen more than once but under ten times. The genes are TRBV4-3 and TRBJ2-1; TRBD2 agrees at 9 bases. Germline CDR1 is LGHNA and CDR2 is YSLEER. The CDR3 spans 16 residues. Trimming cost V 3 bases and J 8 bases; bases outside gene matches: 11. The chain's CDR3 is CASSQADSGRSHEQFF. CDR3 nucleotides: TGCGCCAGCAGCCAGGCAGATAGCGGGAGAAGTCATGAGCAGTTCTTC.

This rearrangement joins TRBV4-1 to TRBJ1-5; 10 positions agree with TRBD1. The CDR3 is 20 amino acids. The V segment lost 2 bases and the J segment 2 bases; nucleotides outside the gene matches: 15. Germline V lookup: CDR1 MGHRA, CDR2 YSYEKL. CDR3 nucleotides: TGCGCCAGCAGCCAAACCATTGGGACAGGGGTTCAAGATGGCAATCAGCCCCAGCATTTT. Translating it yields CASSQTIGTGVQDGNQPQHF.

The rearrangement joins TRBV21-1 to TRBJ2-1; the tabulated D call, TRBD2, remains unverified against the DNA. TRBV21-1 counts as a pseudogene. This CDR3 spans 14 amino acids. CDR3 sequence (DNA): TGTGCCAGCAGCAGGACTAGAATGTACAATGAGCAGTTCTTC. Translated: CASSRTRMYNEQFF.